This T cell receptor (beta chain) was observed in a study of beta chain features in type 1 diabetes. Study at large: Age and gender were similar between patients and healthy donors, as were cell yields. The study examined around 99,000,000 sorted cells across all samples. Study results and caveats: For Type 1 diabetes patients, all four CD4+ subsets carried TCRB CDR3s that were moderately but significantly shorter. There were fewer insertions and more deletions at the VDJ junctions of type 1 diabetes patients.

Comment on this clone: Its antigen is currently unknown.

From germline, CDR1 is MGHDK and CDR2 SYGVNS. This CDR3 spans 13 amino acids. V lost 4 bases and J 7 bases, leaving 11 bases between the germline ends. The study reverse transcribed the entire isolated RNA, so it sequenced expressed TCRB transcripts. Generated by immunoSEQ multiplex PCR, the TCRdb table keeps only in-frame clones and is missing some. The profile shows about 120,000 clones, roughly 15% of them singletons. Sequenced sample: central memory CD4+ T cells from blood. The source is a young man with type 1 diabetes. This chain links TRBV25-1 with TRBJ2-4, with D uncertain. CDR3 protein: CASSVAVSNIQYF. The CDR3, as DNA: TGTGCCAGCAGTGTTGCAGTTTCCAACATTCAGTACTTC. The variable domain in full, completed from reference TRBV25-1 and TRBJ2-4, reads EADIYQTPRYLVIGTGKKITLECSQTMGHDKMYWYQQDPGMELHLIHYSYGVNSTEKGDLSSESTVSRIRTEHFPLTLESARPSHTSQYLCASSVAVSNIQYFGAGTRLSVL.